A selection of T cell receptor beta chains follows, all from one sample in a study of beta chain features in type 1 diabetes. Clones were sequenced by immunoSEQ multiplex PCR, and TCRdb holds only the in-frame ones, with some missing. The sample contains a few hundred thousand clones, roughly an eighth of which appear only once. Sequencing used naive CD4+ T cells from blood. The source of these receptors is a man aged 18 to 35 in good health. CDR3s include the opening cysteine and the closing phenylalanine or tryptophan. A D gene is named only where the DNA matches it firmly. The size of a clone is reported for some rows only, either as once, few or many, or as a class for expanded clones.

>TRBV6-9|NA|NA|16|TRBJ2-1
TGTGCCAGCAGTGCGGCCGGGACTCCCCGAAGGGATGAGCAGTTCTTC
CASSAAGTPRRDEQFF
>TRBV7-9|NA|TRBD1|15|TRBJ1-5
TGTGCCAGCAGCCCGGACAGGGGGCGGGGTGGGCCCCAGCATTTT
CASSPDRGRGGPQHF
>TRBV4-2|few|TRBD2|17|TRBJ2-3
TGTGCCAGCAGCCCTACTGGGGCTAGCGGACTCACAGATACGCAGTATTTT
CASSPTGASGLTDTQYF
>TRBV5-6|NA|TRBD1|15|TRBJ1-2
TGTGCCAGCAGCTTGGTGGACAGGGTAGGCTATGGCTACACCTTC
CASSLVDRVGYGYTF
>TRBV29-1|NA|TRBD2|16|TRBJ2-3
TGCAGCGTTGAACTACTAGCGGGGGCCCGCACAGATACGCAGTATTTT
CSVELLAGARTDTQYF
>TRBV5-6|NA|TRBD1|13|TRBJ1-2
TGTGCCAGCGCACGGGGCAGGGGGCAGGGCTACACCTTC
CASARGRGQGYTF
>TRBV7-2|NA|TRBD1|15|TRBJ2-7
TGTGCCAGCAGCTCGGGACAGGGGTTTTCCTACGAGCAGTACTTC
CASSSGQGFSYEQYF
>TRBV4-3|few|NA|15|TRBJ2-7
TGCGCCAGCAGCCAAGAGGCGGGGCGCAGCCACGAGCAGTACTTC
CASSQEAGRSHEQYF
>TRBV30|few|NA|12|TRBJ2-7
TGTGCCTGGAGTGTACTTAGCTACGAGCAGTACTTC
CAWSVLSYEQYF
>TRBV7-3|NA|TRBD1|15|TRBJ1-1
TGTGCCAGCAGCTTAGGGACAGGGGACCCCCATGAAGCTTTCTTT
CASSLGTGDPHEAFF
>TRBV28|NA|TRBD1|15|TRBJ2-7
TGTGCCAGCAGTCTACTCGGGACAGGGGCTTACGAGCAGTACTTC
CASSLLGTGAYEQYF
>TRBV7-2|few|TRBD1|15|TRBJ1-2
TGTGCCAGCAGCCCGACAGGGACAGGGAATTCTGGCTACACCTTC
CASSPTGTGNSGYTF
>TRBV7-3|few|TRBD2|16|TRBJ2-1
TGTGCCAGCAGCGCCACCTCCGGGACTAGCCAGTATGAGCAGTTCTTC
CASSATSGTSQYEQFF
>TRBV7-6|NA|NA|13|TRBJ1-2
TGTGCCAGCAGCGTACAGGGATCCGTAGGCTACACCTTC
CASSVQGSVGYTF
>TRBV30|NA|NA|13|TRBJ2-2
TGTGCCTGGAGTGTACGGGACACCGGGGAGCTGTTTTTT
CAWSVRDTGELFF
>TRBV19|NA|TRBD1|14|TRBJ1-1
TGTGCCAGTAGAACGAGGGACAGGCACGCTGAAGCTTTCTTT
CASRTRDRHAEAFF
>TRBV5-4|few|NA|17|TRBJ1-4
TGTGCCAGCAGTTACCGGGCCTCAGGGTTCGGTAATGAAAAACTGTTTTTT
CASSYRASGFGNEKLFF
>TRBV27|NA|NA|15|TRBJ1-5
TGTGCCAGCAGTCCAACAGAGGGGACTAATCAGCCCCAGCATTTT
CASSPTEGTNQPQHF
>TRBV5-1|NA|NA|15|TRBJ1-3
TGCGCCAGCAGCTTGGACGTCGGCTCTGGAAACACCATATATTTT
CASSLDVGSGNTIYF
>TRBV5-1|NA|NA|15|TRBJ2-2
TGCGCCAGCAGCTTGGTAGCGACTAACACCGGGGAGCTGTTTTTT
CASSLVATNTGELFF
>TRBV9|NA|NA|15|TRBJ2-1
TGTGCCAGCAGCGTAATGGCTAGCGAGATCAATGAGCAGTTCTTC
CASSVMASEINEQFF
>TRBV5-6|NA|TRBD1|17|TRBJ1-2
TGTGCCAGGGGGGGCCCCGGGACAGGGGGCGCCCGGCAAGGCTACACCTTC
CARGGPGTGGARQGYTF
>TRBV5-1|NA|TRBD1|15|TRBJ2-3
TGCGCCAGCAGCTACACAGGGGCTCTGGCGGATACGCAGTATTTT
CASSYTGALADTQYF
>TRBV28|few|NA|14|TRBJ1-1
TGTGCCAGCAGTTTATACCAGGGGAGCACTGAAGCTTTCTTT
CASSLYQGSTEAFF
>TRBV9|NA|NA|15|TRBJ2-7
TGTGCCAGCAGCGTAGATGAGGGGGGGCCCTACGAGCAGTACTTC
CASSVDEGGPYEQYF
>TRBV10-3|NA|TRBD1|12|TRBJ1-2
TGTGCCATCAGCAAGACAGGGGATGGCTACACCTTC
CAISKTGDGYTF
>TRBV28|NA|NA|14|TRBJ2-2
TGTGCCAGCAGTTCCTTTCTACTGATCTGGGAGCTGTTTTTT
CASSSFLLIWELFF
>TRBV7-9|NA|TRBD1|14|TRBJ2-5
TGTGCCAGCAGCTCGGACAGGGGGACGGAGACCCAGTACTTC
CASSSDRGTETQYF
>TRBV4-3|NA|TRBD2|16|TRBJ2-1
TGCGCCAGCAGCCAATCCTCTAGCGGGGGATACAATGAGCAGTTCTTC
CASSQSSSGGYNEQFF
>TRBV19|NA|NA|14|TRBJ1-5
TGTGCCAGTAGTTGGTCGGGTAGCAATCAGCCCCAGCATTTT
CASSWSGSNQPQHF
>TRBV4-2|NA|TRBD1|13|TRBJ1-4
TGTGCCAGCGGTGACAGGGGCAATGAAAAACTGTTTTTT
CASGDRGNEKLFF
>TRBV18|few|NA|14|TRBJ1-2
TGTGCCAGCTCACCTGAGGGGGTACCCTATGGCTACACCTTC
CASSPEGVPYGYTF
>TRBV7-2|few|TRBD1|14|TRBJ2-5
TGTGCCAGCAGCCCGGGACAGGTCCGGGAGACCCAGTACTTC
CASSPGQVRETQYF
>TRBV27|NA|TRBD1|13|TRBJ2-7
TGTGCCAGCAGTTTATCGGACAGGGTCGAGCAGTACTTC
CASSLSDRVEQYF
>TRBV28|NA|TRBD2|15|TRBJ2-7
TGTGCCACCAGCGTTAGCGGGCGGAGCTTCTACGAGCAGTACTTC
CATSVSGRSFYEQYF
>TRBV7-2|few|TRBD1|15|TRBJ1-2
TGTGCCAGCAGCCCGGGACAGGGGTTTGACTATGGCTACACCTTC
CASSPGQGFDYGYTF
>TRBV27|NA|NA|15|TRBJ2-5
TGTGCCAGCAGTTTAATTAATTCCCTCCGGGAGACCCAGTACTTC
CASSLINSLRETQYF
>TRBV18|few|NA|14|TRBJ1-1
TGTGCCAGCTCACCGAATGGAGGTGACACTGAAGCTTTCTTT
CASSPNGGDTEAFF
>TRBV21-1|NA|NA|17|TRBJ2-1
TGTGCCAGCAGCAAAGAAAGACGGCCTAGCTCCTACAATGAGCAGTTCTTC
CASSKERRPSSYNEQFF
>TRBV29-1|few|TRBD1|13|TRBJ1-1
TGCAGCGTTGGATGGACAGGCAACACTGAAGCTTTCTTT
CSVGWTGNTEAFF
>TRBV7-6|few|TRBD1|13|TRBJ2-5
TGTGCCAGCAGCTTCCAGGGGGAAGAGACCCAGTACTTC
CASSFQGEETQYF
>TRBV29-1|many|TRBD2|11|TRBJ2-1
TGCAGAGCTAGCGGATACAATGAGCAGTTCTTC
CRASGYNEQFF
>TRBV30|few|NA|19|TRBJ2-1
TGTGCCTGGAGTTACCATACCCCGGGGGGCGGGGGCGCCTACAATGAGCAGTTCTTC
CAWSYHTPGGGGAYNEQFF
>TRBV9|NA|NA|13|TRBJ2-2
TGTGCCAGCAGCGTAGCGGGTTTCGGGGAGCTGTTTTTT
CASSVAGFGELFF
>TRBV9|few|TRBD2|20|TRBJ2-1
TGTGCCAGCAGCGTAGGGCCCGGGACTAGCGGGGCTCTTTCCTACAATGAGCAGTTCTTC
CASSVGPGTSGALSYNEQFF
>TRBV6-4|NA|TRBD2|15|TRBJ2-3
TGTGCCAGCAGTGACTGGGCGGGGGGGCCAGATACGCAGTATTTT
CASSDWAGGPDTQYF
>TRBV7-2|NA|TRBD2|15|TRBJ2-5
TGTGCCAGCAGCTCAATGGGACTAGCGGAAGAGACCCAGTACTTC
CASSSMGLAEETQYF
>TRBV29-1|NA|NA|13|TRBJ1-1
TGCAGCGTTGAGCAACCAGTGAACACTGAAGCTTTCTTT
CSVEQPVNTEAFF
>TRBV30|few|NA|15|TRBJ1-3
TGTGCCTGGAGTGTACGTGGTACAGCTGGAAACACCATATATTTT
CAWSVRGTAGNTIYF
>TRBV25-1|NA|TRBD2|14|TRBJ2-1
TGTGCCACCAGACTAGCGGGCTCCTACAATGAGCAGTTCTTC
CATRLAGSYNEQFF
>TRBV30|NA|TRBD1|13|TRBJ1-6
TGTGCCTGGAGGACAGGGGGTAATTCACCCCTCCACTTT
CAWRTGGNSPLHF
>TRBV5-1|few|NA|15|TRBJ2-1
TGCGCCAGCAGCTTGGAAACGGGGGCCTACAATGAGCAGTTCTTC
CASSLETGAYNEQFF